The clone carrying this T cell receptor beta chain is a singleton in its sample. Its antigen is undetermined. The CDR3 runs to 13 residues. CDR1 GTSNPN and CDR2 SVGIG come from the germline V gene (reference sequence). V dropped 4 bases and J dropped 7 bases, with 16 bases sitting between them. The sample originates from a study of T cell responses to AZD1222 COVID-19 vaccine. The overall study: Investigators merged groups given second doses at roughly 4 or roughly 12 weeks. General study findings and limits: Donors, mostly white British, included more females; clonal diversity was possibly underestimated. At study baseline, merely roughly 6 AZD1222 recipients were seropositive.

Assay: immunoSEQ multiplex PCR; the TCRdb copy retains only in-frame clones and omits some. The sample contains more than 150,000 clones, around 94% of which appear only once. The receptor comes from an adult in good health. The chain combines TRBV30 with TRBJ1-2, with a weak D call TRBD1 (5 bases). Sequencing was performed on peripheral blood, taken on day 0 of AZD1222 vaccination. CDR3 sequence (DNA): TGTGCCTGGAACCGAAGATCAGGGTCTGGCTACACCTTC. Amino acids: CAWNRRSGSGYTF.